These 19 T cell receptor beta chains came from one sample sequenced in a study of radiation and T cells in renal cell carcinoma. Time point here: blood 2 weeks post-SBRT. The treatment: 15 Gy SBRT to primary tumor, nephrectomy 4 weeks later. Repertoires were generated with immunoSEQ multiplex PCR, while TCRdb's copy carries only in-frame clones and drops some. The sample lists 120,000 or so clones; 88% were seen once. Material: blood, obtained from a patient whose treatment included radiotherapy and nephrectomy. These receptors were obtained from a woman in her 70s with renal cell carcinoma.

The chain links TRBV28 to TRBJ1-2; 7 positions agree with TRBD1. V lost 7 bases, J lost 8 bases, and 13 bases stayed unmatched. This CDR3 comprises 14 residues. Germline values: CDR1 MDHEN, CDR2 SYDVKM. The CDR3: CASTIPTGKRGYTF. CDR3 in DNA: TGTGCCAGCACCATACCGACAGGGAAAAGAGGCTACACCTTC.

This chain connects TRBV18 to TRBJ2-1; 8 nucleotides agree with TRBD2. Germline V gene lookup returns CDR1 KGHSH and CDR2 LQKENI. Trimming cost V 0 bases and J 2 bases; bases outside gene matches: 3. The CDR3 is 16 residues long. The DNA for the CDR3 is TGTGCCAGCTCACCACCGGGACTAGAACCCTACAATGAGCAGTTCTTC. It specifies CASSPPGLEPYNEQFF.

The rearrangement links TRBV19 to TRBJ2-7, with a possible D match to TRBD2 (6 bases). Germline V gene lookup returns CDR1 LNHDA and CDR2 SQIVND (reference sequence). The CDR3 is 14 amino acids. The V and J ends lost 6 bases and 0 bases respectively, with 12 bases between them. Written as DNA, the CDR3 is TGTGCCAGTAGCTTGGGACTCACCTCCTACGAGCAGTACTTC. This encodes CASSLGLTSYEQYF.

The sample holds one count of this clone. The V call is TRBV30, the J call TRBJ1-4, with D maybe TRBD1 (6 bases). Germline V gene lookup returns CDR1 GTSNPN and CDR2 SVGIG (reference sequence). The ends were cut back, 2 bases at V and 8 bases at J, with 12 bases in the middle. The CDR3 consists of 13 residues. The CDR3 protein is CAWSRGIGEKLFF. CDR3 coding DNA: TGTGCCTGGAGTAGGGGGATTGGAGAAAAACTGTTTTTT.

The chain joins TRBV7-9 to TRBJ2-5; 9 positions match TRBD1. Trimming at V came to 3 bases and at J to 6 bases, leaving 5 bases not matched to a gene. The V gene's germline CDR1 is SEHNR and CDR2 FQNEAQ (reference sequence). This CDR3 has 14 residues. The CDR3 protein is CASSLGQGAQTQYF. CDR3 coding DNA: TGTGCCAGCAGCTTGGGACAGGGTGCGCAGACCCAGTACTTC.

This rearrangement joins TRBV25-1 to TRBJ1-6; no firm D call. The CDR3 runs 13 residues. V dropped 10 bases and J dropped 5 bases, with 12 bases sitting between them. Germline values: CDR1 MGHDK, CDR2 SYGVNS. The CDR3 bases are TGTGCCACCCACGGGCAGAATAATTCACCCCTCCACTTT. Protein product: CATHGQNNSPLHF.

The V gene is TRBV6-1, the J gene TRBJ2-4, with TRBD1 as a possible D gene (6 bases). Germline CDR1 and CDR2: MNHNS and SASEGT. V shed 3 bases and J shed 3 bases, with 18 bases lying between them. The CDR3 consists of 17 residues. This chain's CDR3 is CASSDTSTGLVKNIQYF. DNA for the CDR3: TGTGCCAGCAGTGACACCTCCACAGGGTTGGTCAAAAACATTCAGTACTTC.

The chain recombines TRBV5-1 with TRBJ2-2; D unresolved. CDR3 length equals 16 residues. In germline, CDR1 is SGHRS, CDR2 YFSETQ. V was pared by 2 bases and J by 1 base, with 12 bases between. The CDR3 protein is CASSLFGSGNTGELFF. CDR3 DNA: TGCGCCAGCAGCTTATTCGGAAGTGGGAACACCGGGGAGCTGTTTTTT.

The chain employs TRBV28 and TRBJ1-1; the match to TRBD1 covers 10 bases. The CDR3 spans 17 residues. Germline V lookup: CDR1 MDHEN, CDR2 SYDVKM. The V segment lost 10 bases and the J segment 4 bases; nucleotides outside the gene matches: 18. In DNA form, the CDR3 reads TGTGCCATTGGGACCCCGGGACAGGGGTTTAGAAGCACTGAAGCTTTCTTT. Its translation is CAIGTPGQGFRSTEAFF.

The gene calls are TRBV7-2 and TRBJ2-7, with D possibly being TRBD1 (5 bases). The V and J ends lost 5 bases and 0 bases respectively, with 11 bases between them. Germline lookup yields CDR1 SGHTA and CDR2 FQGNSA. The CDR3 runs to 14 residues. CDR3 loop: CASSPDRSSYEQYF. The CDR3 DNA sequence: TGTGCCAGCAGCCCAGACAGAAGCTCCTACGAGCAGTACTTC.

Points on this clone: One end of the junction does not line up with germline, which may come from a read error. This chain connects TRBV6-1 to TRBJ2-1, with 10 bases fitting TRBD2. CDR1 and CDR2 from the germline V gene are MNHNS and SASEGT. CDR3 length: 13 amino acids. The CDR3 protein is CASSEGLAGVMLF. The CDR3 DNA reads TGTGCCAGCAGTGAAGGGCTAGCGGGGGTCATGCTCTTC.

This clone was seen more than once but under ten times. CDR3 in DNA: TGTGCCTGGAGTGCGGACAGGGGGAACTATGGCTACACCTTC. This translates into CAWSADRGNYGYTF. The V call is TRBV30, the J call TRBJ1-2; 10 nucleotides line up with TRBD1. Germline trimming cut 1 base from V and 2 bases from J; bases unmatched to any gene: 1. The CDR3 is made up of 14 amino acids. Germline CDR1 and CDR2: GTSNPN and SVGIG (reference sequence). The full variable domain, in which reference TRBV30 and TRBJ1-2 provide the parts outside the CDR3, is SQTIHQWPATLVQPVGSPLSLECTVEGTSNPNLYWYRQAAGRGLQLLFYSVGIGQISSEVPQNLSASRPQDRQFILSSKKLLLSDSGFYLCAWSADRGNYGYTFGSGTRLTVV.

This rearrangement joins TRBV5-1 to TRBJ1-3; D is unclear. V shed 0 bases and J shed 3 bases, with 13 bases lying between them. Per the germline V gene, CDR1 is SGHRS and CDR2 is YFSETQ. This CDR3 region has 16 residues. CDR3: CASSLAGLQLGNTIYF. Written as DNA, the CDR3 is TGCGCCAGCAGCTTGGCCGGTCTACAGCTTGGAAACACCATATATTTT. Looking up the rest from reference TRBV5-1 and TRBJ1-3 gives the full variable domain: KAGVTQTPRYLIKTRGQQVTLSCSPISGHRSVSWYQQTPGQGLQFLFEYFSETQRNKGNFPGRFSGRQFSNSRSEMNVSTLELGDSALYLCASSLAGLQLGNTIYFGEGSWLTVV.

J is TRBJ2-2 and V is TRBV7-9, with 8 bases identical to TRBD1. Looked up from germline, CDR1 is SEHNR and CDR2 is FQNEAQ (reference sequence). The CDR3 extends over 14 amino acids. The V segment lost 5 bases and the J segment 7 bases; nucleotides outside the gene matches: 6. Here the CDR3 reads CASSRTGLDGELFF. The DNA for the CDR3 is TGTGCCAGCAGCCGGACAGGGTTAGACGGGGAGCTGTTTTTT.

The J gene is TRBJ1-1, the V gene TRBV6-5; no clear D gene. The V gene lost 4 bases and the J gene lost 0 bases, with 3 bases spanning the gap. This CDR3 is 12 amino acids long. Germline-derived CDR1 and CDR2 are MNHEY and SVGAGI. The CDR3 protein is CASSSVNTEAFF. In nucleotides, the CDR3 is TGTGCCAGCAGTTCAGTGAACACTGAAGCTTTCTTT.

This chain links TRBV4-3 with TRBJ2-1, with D possibly matching TRBD2 (5 bases). CDR1 LGHNA and CDR2 YSLEER come from the germline V gene. Between the trimmed V and J ends, which lost 2 bases and 10 bases, there was a span of 15 bases. This CDR3 spans 14 amino acids. As DNA, the CDR3 is TGCGCCAGCAGCCAACAACTAGGAGGAAAGGAGCAGTTCTTC. Its protein is CASSQQLGGKEQFF.

The genes are TRBV6-6 and TRBJ1-1, with 9 nucleotides matching TRBD1. The CDR3 is 15 amino acids. The germline V gene encodes CDR1 MNHNY and CDR2 SVGAGI (reference sequence). Germline trimming cut 8 bases from V and 5 bases from J; bases unmatched to any gene: 12. CDR3 region: CASVQPTGGLTEAFF. For the CDR3, the DNA is TGTGCCAGCGTCCAACCTACAGGGGGCCTAACTGAAGCTTTCTTT.

This clone was detected only a few times. The CDR3 here is CAWSYTGATEAFF. The CDR3 region has the DNA TGTGCCTGGAGCTACACAGGCGCTACTGAAGCTTTCTTT. This chain uses TRBV30 with TRBJ1-1; D is possibly TRBD1 (5 bases). CDR1 and CDR2 (germline): GTSNPN, SVGIG (reference sequence). Trimming stripped 3 bases from V and 5 bases from J, with 13 bases between. The CDR3 runs to 13 residues.

This sequence joins TRBV19 and TRBJ1-1; D ambiguous. Trimming shortened V by 9 bases and J by 5 bases, and 10 bases separated the two germline ends. There are 11 residues in the CDR3. Looked up from germline, CDR1 is LNHDA and CDR2 is SQIVND (reference sequence). The CDR3 region is CASRGWTEAFF. The CDR3 DNA reads TGTGCCAGCCGGGGTTGGACTGAAGCTTTCTTT.